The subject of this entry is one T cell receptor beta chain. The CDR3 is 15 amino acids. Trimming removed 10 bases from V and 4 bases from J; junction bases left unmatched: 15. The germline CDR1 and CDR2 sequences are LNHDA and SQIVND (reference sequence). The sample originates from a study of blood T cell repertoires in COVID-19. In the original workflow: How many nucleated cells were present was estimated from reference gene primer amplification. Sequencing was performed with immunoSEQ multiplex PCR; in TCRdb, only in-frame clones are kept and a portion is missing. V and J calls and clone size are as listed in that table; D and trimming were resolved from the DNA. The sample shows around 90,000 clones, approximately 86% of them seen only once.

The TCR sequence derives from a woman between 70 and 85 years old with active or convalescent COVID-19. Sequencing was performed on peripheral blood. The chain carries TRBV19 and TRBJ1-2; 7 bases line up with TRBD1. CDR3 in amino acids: CATRGSERGGYGYTF. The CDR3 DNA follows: TGTGCCACCAGGGGGTCAGAACGAGGAGGCTATGGCTACACCTTC.